This record concerns one TCR beta chain sequence. Its cognate antigen is unknown. This record comes from a study of cytotoxic CD8 clonotypes in ibrutinib-treated CLL. Study-wide results and limits: Clonality was higher at ibrutinib response and returned toward baseline at progression.

This CDR3 has 13 residues. Deletions cut 6 bases from V and 1 base from J, with 9 bases between. Germline V gene data show CDR1 as ENHRY and CDR2 as SYGVKD. Deep sequencing aimed at 1 in 200,000 to 1 in 1 million T cells' resolution. Assay: immunoSEQ multiplex PCR; the TCRdb copy retains only in-frame clones and omits some. In the table there are tens of thousands of clones, 75% to 95% of which are singletons. The source is a human donor with chronic lymphocytic leukemia. The source material was PBMCs, sampled after 12 months of ibrutinib treatment. J is TRBJ2-5 and V is TRBV10-3, with D possibly being TRBD1 (5 bases). The CDR3 region has the DNA TGTGCCATCAGCCCCAGGGTCCAAGAGACCCAGTACTTC. Protein product: CAISPRVQETQYF.